A selection of T cell receptor beta chains follows, all from one sample in a study of T cells in Graves' hyperthyroidism and ophthalmopathy. TCRdb reanalysed the multiplex PCR reads using MiXCR and keeps one entry per CDR3 protein. The sample lists about 420,000 distinct CDR3 sequences; 15% to 19% were seen once. The sample taken for sequencing was blood. The source of these receptors is a woman between 18 and 30 years old with Graves' hyperthyroidism. The CDR3 runs from the conserved cysteine through the conserved F or W. D genes are given only for firm matches. Part of the rows lack a size; the others show once, few, many or a class for expanded clones.

TRBV28,TRBJ1-5,TRBD1,few,CASSTPGTGLSSNQPQHF,TGTGCCAGCAGTACCCCTGGGACAGGGTTAAGTAGCAATCAGCCCCAGCATTTT
TRBV28,TRBJ2-7,TRBD1,-,CASRPGQGTYEQYF,TGTGCCAGCAGACCGGGACAGGGTACCTACGAGCAGTACTTC
TRBV27,TRBJ2-7,-,few,CASSTRPGTEAYEQYF,TGTGCCAGCAGTACTCGTCCCGGGACGGAAGCCTACGAGCAGTACTTC
TRBV2,TRBJ1-1,-,many,CASSPEPGRDTEAFF,TGTGCCAGCAGTCCCGAGCCCGGACGGGACACTGAAGCTTTCTTT
TRBV11-2,TRBJ1-2,-,many,CASSSYRDIANYGYTF,TGTGCCAGCAGCTCCTACCGGGACATAGCTAACTATGGCTACACCTTC
TRBV28,TRBJ2-1,TRBD2,many,CASRSASGGAINEQFF,TGTGCCAGCAGATCCGCGAGCGGGGGGGCCATCAATGAGCAGTTCTTC
TRBV12-3/TRBV12-4,TRBJ1-6,-,many,CASSSWTVNSPLHF,TGTGCCAGCAGTAGCTGGACGGTTAATTCACCCCTCCACTTT
TRBV4-1,TRBJ2-6,-,-,CASSQADWRSGANVLTF,TGCGCCAGCAGCCAAGCAGACTGGCGCTCTGGGGCCAACGTCCTGACTTTC
TRBV20-1,TRBJ1-5,TRBD1,many,CSARPRDRALVEQPQHF,TGCAGTGCTAGACCCCGGGACAGAGCCCTTGTGGAGCAGCCCCAGCATTTT
TRBV3-1,TRBJ1-2,TRBD1,many,CASAFRTGDGYTF,TGTGCCAGCGCCTTCCGGACAGGGGATGGCTACACCTTC
TRBV10-3,TRBJ2-1,-,-,CAISEFDEQFF,TGTGCCATCAGTGAGTTCGATGAGCAGTTCTTC
TRBV5-5,TRBJ1-3,-,few,CASSQQGTGNTIYF,TGTGCCAGCAGTCAACAGGGTACAGGGAACACCATATATTTT
TRBV28,TRBJ1-5,-,many,CASSFRVGPQPQHF,TGTGCCAGCAGTTTCAGGGTAGGACCTCAGCCCCAGCATTTT
TRBV20-1,TRBJ1-5,-,-,CSASPGHNQPQHF,TGCAGTGCTAGCCCCGGCCACAATCAGCCCCAGCATTTT
TRBV28,TRBJ2-2,-,many,CASVGRRTTGELFF,TGTGCCAGCGTCGGACGCCGGACGACCGGGGAGCTGTTTTTT
TRBV3-1,TRBJ1-3,-,many,CASSSRKGHTIYF,TGTGCCAGCAGCTCTCGAAAGGGACACACCATATATTTT
TRBV7-9,TRBJ2-5,TRBD1,many,CASSLAGGKETQYF,TGTGCCAGCAGCTTAGCAGGGGGCAAAGAGACCCAGTACTTC
TRBV2,TRBJ2-6,-,many,CASDPTGANVLTF,TGTGCCAGCGATCCGACTGGGGCCAACGTCCTGACTTTC
TRBV12-3/TRBV12-4,TRBJ1-1,-,-,CASSIGRGTNTEAFF,TGTGCCAGCAGCATTGGAAGGGGCACTAACACTGAAGCTTTCTTT
TRBV6-1,TRBJ1-5,TRBD1,-,CASKPGQGSIWGNQPQHF,TGTGCCAGCAAACCGGGACAGGGGTCGATATGGGGCAATCAGCCCCAGCATTTT
TRBV15,TRBJ2-2,-,few,CATSREGTNTGELFF,TGTGCCACCAGCAGAGAAGGGACGAACACCGGGGAGCTGTTTTTT
TRBV12-3/TRBV12-4,TRBJ2-3,-,many,CASSRRGLTDTQYF,TGTGCCAGCAGCCGCAGGGGTTTGACAGATACGCAGTATTTT
TRBV7-9,TRBJ2-2,-,-,CASRLQTGDTGELFF,TGTGCCAGCAGGTTACAGACAGGAGACACCGGGGAGCTGTTTTTT
TRBV19,TRBJ2-1,TRBD2,-,CASSIAHGGARQFF,TGTGCCAGTAGTATAGCCCACGGGGGGGCGCGTCAGTTCTTC
TRBV5-1,TRBJ2-3,-,many,CASSWGYGETDTQYF,TGCGCCAGCAGCTGGGGTTACGGGGAGACAGATACGCAGTATTTT
TRBV2,TRBJ1-2,-,many,CASTPDLITNYGYTF,TGTGCCAGCACCCCGGACCTGATTACTAACTATGGCTACACCTTC
TRBV13,TRBJ2-7,TRBD2,many,CASSFGTSAHYEQYF,TGTGCCAGCAGCTTTGGGACTAGCGCACACTACGAGCAGTACTTC
TRBV24-1,TRBJ2-1,TRBD2,few,CATKRGEGGEQFF,TGTGCCACCAAGCGGGGAGAGGGTGGTGAGCAGTTCTTC
TRBV13,TRBJ2-7,TRBD2,-,CASSSSGLAGGRYEQYF,TGTGCCAGCAGCTCGTCCGGACTAGCGGGAGGGAGGTACGAGCAGTACTTC
TRBV7-2,TRBJ1-2,TRBD1,-,CASSLGDRARFYGYTF,TGTGCCAGCAGCTTAGGTGACAGGGCACGGTTCTATGGCTACACCTTC
TRBV27,TRBJ2-7,TRBD2,-,CAISDVGGSYEQYF,TGTGCCATCAGTGATGTCGGCGGGAGCTACGAGCAGTACTTC
TRBV2,TRBJ2-7,-,-,CASGGDSSYEQYF,TGTGCCAGCGGGGGGGACAGTTCCTACGAGCAGTACTTC
TRBV6-1,TRBJ1-5,-,few,CASIFRDGNQPQHF,TGTGCCAGCATCTTTAGGGACGGCAATCAGCCCCAGCATTTT
TRBV27,TRBJ2-3,TRBD2,many,CASSLILATDTQYF,TGTGCCAGCAGTTTAATACTAGCGACAGATACGCAGTATTTT
TRBV20-1,TRBJ2-3,TRBD2,many,CSVSREGLPDTQYF,TGCAGTGTCTCAAGGGAGGGGTTGCCAGATACGCAGTATTTT
TRBV24-1,TRBJ2-1,-,-,CATSDWTSYNEQFF,TGTGCCACCAGTGACTGGACGTCCTACAATGAGCAGTTCTTC
TRBV2,TRBJ1-5,-,many,CASSEGAGGNQPQHF,TGTGCCAGCAGTGAAGGGGCTGGAGGCAATCAGCCCCAGCATTTT
TRBV11-1,TRBJ2-5,-,many,CASSLLVAQGETQYF,TGTGCCAGCAGCTTACTGGTAGCACAGGGAGAGACCCAGTACTTC
TRBV10-3,TRBJ2-1,TRBD2,few,CASTGTSGRSIDEQFF,TGTGCCTCCACGGGGACTAGCGGGAGGAGTATAGATGAGCAGTTCTTC
TRBV20-1,TRBJ2-7,-,many,CSASDVRGTYEQYF,TGCAGTGCTTCAGACGTAAGGGGGACCTACGAGCAGTACTTC
TRBV20-1,TRBJ1-4,TRBD1,few,CSASTGVNEKLFF,TGCAGTGCCTCGACAGGGGTGAATGAAAAACTGTTTTTT